Below, one TCR beta chain is given with its context. No cognate antigen has been identified for it. Per-base qualities were not stored, and no clone one base away is much larger. The data were obtained in a study of T cell responses to AZD1222 COVID-19 vaccine (dated by TCRdb to the early 2020s). Turning to the overall study: TCR sequencing was performed for roughly 250 trial participants, of whom 200 to 210 were given two doses of AZD1222 and around 26 were given two doses of MenACWY control vaccine. Enrollment into the trials was organized by age into subgroups of 18-55, 56-69 and 70-plus years, and those subgroups contained approximately 160, 26 and 62 TCR-sequenced participants, respectively.

Taken with the paper, the label for time point translates to: about 28 days (+/-7) after the second vaccine dose. The meaning of the sample's treatment or condition label: meningococcal conjugate vaccine given as trial control. Vaccinee samples came from UK trials COV001 and COV002, including a single-blind randomized controlled phase 2/3 trial of AZD1222 (ChAdOx1 nCoV-19) in healthy adults. For TCRbeta chain sequencing, PBMC samples were collected from trial participants at day 0 and at day 28 after the second dose. The CDR3 regions of human TCRbeta chains were analyzed by immunosequencing. The authors processed their data as follows. Repertoire TCRs were matched against a reference library of SARS-CoV-2-specific TCRs generated with the MIRA antigen-specificity platform. Breadth meant the fraction of unique TCRs that were SARS-CoV-2-associated, whereas depth meant the fraction of total T cells that were SARS-CoV-2-associated. Using the MIRA data, every spike-specific TCR was mapped to the spike region that the TCR reacted to and assigned to either a CD4 or a CD8 class. Log10-transformed breadth and depth values were compared by one-way ANOVA with Sidak's multiple comparisons tests. The source is immuneACCESS, and TCRdb retained only in-frame sequences with V and J called. Part of the clones is not carried over; for the studies checked, unresolved V genes explain less than half of this, and the remainder is unexplained. The DNA was the basis for D and trimming; V, J and clone size are from that table. This sample gives over 150,000 clones in total; over 85% of them show up just once. Under 1.1% of the sample is taken by the ten largest.

General study outcomes and caveats: Only five to seven AZD1222 recipients were SARS-CoV-2 seropositive at baseline, limiting conclusions about previously exposed vaccinees. In the small 56-69-year group, the increase in depth fell short of significance, most likely because of low power. Participants were mostly white British and included more females than males, and it was suggested by the authors that clonal diversity may have been underestimated. The vaccine-associated CD4 TCRs covered the entire spike protein, and the dominant responses fell in regions 160-218 and 743-854. Nearly half of unique spike-specific TCRs reportedly recognized epitopes outside regions mutated in the B.1.351 and B.1.1.7 variants. Spike-specific TCR breadth and depth rose significantly after two AZD1222 doses compared with day 0 and with MenACWY recipients. No day 14 peak-response samples were available, so repertoires were characterized only after the peak T cell response.

CDR1 and CDR2 (SGHRS, YFSETQ) derive from the germline V gene. Inclusive of the bounding cysteine and phenylalanine, the CDR3 is 14 residues long. Only the CDR3 DNA stays, 42 bases, in frame from base 1. V loses 3 bases of germline sequence and J loses 4 bases, and the interval between the two ends is 12 bases. The sequence is built from TRBV5-1 and TRBJ2-3; no D gene is confidently identified. This material consisted of peripheral blood, taken 28 days after the second dose of the MenACWY control vaccine. This clonotype was sampled from an adult who received the MenACWY meningococcal vaccine as a control. Here is the DNA: TGCGCCAGCAGCTCACCGGATCCCGCAGATACGCAGTATTTT. The resulting protein is CASSSPDPADTQYF.